The 3 T cell receptor beta chains presented below share a single source sample, sequenced in a study of T cells in Graves' hyperthyroidism and ophthalmopathy. There were TCR beta CDR3 regions amplified from RNA transcripts. The HTBI primer set drove a first-round RT-PCR of the TCR CDR3. TCRdb recomputed calls from the multiplex PCR reads with MiXCR, one row per CDR3 protein. The sample holds some 400,000 distinct CDR3 sequences, approximately 20% seen once. The sample consisted of blood. Receptor source: a woman aged 18-35 years with Graves' hyperthyroidism.

This clonotype was counted many times. One end of the junction varies from germline; a read error may be responsible. The chain uses TRBV20-1 and TRBJ1-1, with D possibly matching TRBD1 (6 bases). CDR1 DFQATT and CDR2 SNEGSKA come from the germline V gene (reference sequence). This CDR3 is 16 amino acids long. CDR3 in DNA: TGCCGTGCCCTCCGGTACGACAGGAGGGTGAACACTGAAGCTTTCTTT. Its translation is CRALRYDRRVNTEAFF.

The chain combines TRBV28 with TRBJ2-7; 7 positions agree with TRBD1. V was pared by 6 bases and J by 5 bases, with 10 bases of the junction left unmatched. Germline V lookup: CDR1 MDHEN, CDR2 SYDVKM. CDR3 length equals 14 residues. The CDR3 spells CASSHQGEMDEQYF. DNA for the CDR3: TGTGCCAGCAGCCACCAGGGGGAAATGGACGAGCAGTACTTC.

This clonotype came up many times. The chain employs TRBV20-1 and TRBJ1-2; TRBD1 is a possible D gene (5 bases). V lost 3 bases and J lost 8, with 22 bases in between. The CDR3 runs 15 residues. The V gene's germline CDR1 is DFQATT and CDR2 SNEGSKA (reference sequence). Here the CDR3 reads CSASDRTQGIYGYTF. The CDR3, as DNA: TGCAGTGCTAGCGATAGGACGCAGGGTATCTACGGCTACACCTTC.